This T cell receptor (beta chain) was recovered during a study of PD-1 blockade in classical Hodgkin lymphoma. General study findings and limits: Lower baseline TCR diversity marked trial partial responders and progressors.

Described time point: cycle 4 day 1 (C4D1), after five to seven weeks of nivolumab. Autologous stem cell transplantation was followed by relapse in every patient, and brentuximab vedotin exposure varied. Sequenced by immunoSEQ multiplex PCR; TCRdb stores in-frame clones only, minus some. The sample consists of 15,000 to 20,000 clones, around 80% of them appearing once. This clone came up once. The antigen remains undetermined. The TCR comes from a human donor with classical Hodgkin lymphoma. This sample comprised peripheral blood mononuclear cells (PBMCs), obtained before the fourth cycle of nivolumab.

The CDR3 nucleotides are TGTGCCAGCAGCTTATACGGTCCGAACACCGGGGAGCTGTTTTTT. Its translation is CASSLYGPNTGELFF. J is TRBJ2-2 and V is TRBV7-9, with D hard to call. V was trimmed by 2 bases and J by 0 bases, leaving 7 bases between them. Germline-derived CDR1 and CDR2 are SEHNR and FQNEAQ (reference sequence). This CDR3 spans 15 amino acids.